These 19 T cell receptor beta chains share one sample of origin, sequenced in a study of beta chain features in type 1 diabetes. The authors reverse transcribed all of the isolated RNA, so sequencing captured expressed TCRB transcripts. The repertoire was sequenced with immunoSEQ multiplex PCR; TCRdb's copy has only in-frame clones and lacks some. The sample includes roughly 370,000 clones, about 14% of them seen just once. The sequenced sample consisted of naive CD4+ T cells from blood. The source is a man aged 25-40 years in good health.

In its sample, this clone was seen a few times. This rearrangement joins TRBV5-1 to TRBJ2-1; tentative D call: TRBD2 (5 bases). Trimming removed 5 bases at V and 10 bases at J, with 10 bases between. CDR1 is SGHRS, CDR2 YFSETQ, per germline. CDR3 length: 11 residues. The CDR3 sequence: CASRQEVEQFF. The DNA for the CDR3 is TGCGCCAGCAGGCAGGAGGTAGAGCAGTTCTTC.

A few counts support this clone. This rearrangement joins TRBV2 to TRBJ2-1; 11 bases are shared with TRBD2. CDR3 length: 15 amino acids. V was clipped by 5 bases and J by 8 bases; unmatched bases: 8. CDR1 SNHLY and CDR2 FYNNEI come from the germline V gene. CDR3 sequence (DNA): TGTGCCAGCAGTCTTCTGACTAGCGGGAAATATGAGCAGTTCTTC. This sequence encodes CASSLLTSGKYEQFF.

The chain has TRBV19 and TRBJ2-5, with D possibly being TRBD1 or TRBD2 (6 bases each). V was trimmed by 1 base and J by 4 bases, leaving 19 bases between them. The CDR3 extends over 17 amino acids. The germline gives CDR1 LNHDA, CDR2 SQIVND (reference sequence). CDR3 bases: TGTGCCAGTAGTATAGCCCCGACAGGTCAGCGGGCAGAGACCCAGTACTTC. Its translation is CASSIAPTGQRAETQYF.

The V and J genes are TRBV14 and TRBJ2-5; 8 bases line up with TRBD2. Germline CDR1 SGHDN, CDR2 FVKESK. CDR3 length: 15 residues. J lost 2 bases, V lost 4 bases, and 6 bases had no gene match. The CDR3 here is CASSLLPSGQETQYF. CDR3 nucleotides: TGTGCCAGCAGCCTTCTTCCTAGCGGGCAAGAGACCCAGTACTTC.

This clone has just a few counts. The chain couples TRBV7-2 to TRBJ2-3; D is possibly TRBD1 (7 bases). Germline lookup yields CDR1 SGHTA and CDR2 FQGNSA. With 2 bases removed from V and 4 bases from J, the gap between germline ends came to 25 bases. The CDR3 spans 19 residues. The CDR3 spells CASSLRARQGLSSADTQYF. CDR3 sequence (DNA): TGTGCCAGCAGCTTACGGGCCCGACAGGGCCTATCTAGCGCAGATACGCAGTATTTT.

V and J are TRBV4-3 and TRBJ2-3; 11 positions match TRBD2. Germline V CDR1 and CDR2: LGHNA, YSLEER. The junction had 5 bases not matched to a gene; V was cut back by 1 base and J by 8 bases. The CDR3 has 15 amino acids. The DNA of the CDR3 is TGCGCCAGCAGCCAAGTCGGGACTAGCGGTACTACGCAGTATTTT. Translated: CASSQVGTSGTTQYF.

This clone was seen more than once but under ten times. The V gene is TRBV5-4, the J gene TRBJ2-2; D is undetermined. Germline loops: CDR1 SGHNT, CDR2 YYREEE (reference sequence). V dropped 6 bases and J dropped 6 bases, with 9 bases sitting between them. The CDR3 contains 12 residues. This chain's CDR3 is CASNQRSGELFF. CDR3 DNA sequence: TGTGCCAGCAACCAGAGGTCCGGGGAGCTGTTTTTT.

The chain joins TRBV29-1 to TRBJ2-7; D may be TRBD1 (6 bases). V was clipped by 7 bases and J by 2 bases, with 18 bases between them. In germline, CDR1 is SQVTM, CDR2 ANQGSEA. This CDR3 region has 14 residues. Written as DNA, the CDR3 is TGCAGCGCCGCCAGACAGGACGGGACCTACGAGCAGTACGTC. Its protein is CSAARQDGTYEQYV.

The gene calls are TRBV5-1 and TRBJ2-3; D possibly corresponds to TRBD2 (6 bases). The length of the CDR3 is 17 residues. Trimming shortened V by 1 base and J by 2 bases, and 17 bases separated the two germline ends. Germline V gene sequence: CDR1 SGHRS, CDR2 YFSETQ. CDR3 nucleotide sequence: TGCGCCAGCAGCTTGTGGGAACCGGGACTCTTCACAGATACGCAGTATTTT. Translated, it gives CASSLWEPGLFTDTQYF.

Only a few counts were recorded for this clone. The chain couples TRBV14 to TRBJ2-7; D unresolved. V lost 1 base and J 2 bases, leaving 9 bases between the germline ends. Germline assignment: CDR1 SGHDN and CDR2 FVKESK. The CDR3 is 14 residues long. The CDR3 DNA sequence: TGTGCCAGCAGCCAAGTTCAGCTAGCCTACGAGCAGTACTTC. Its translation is CASSQVQLAYEQYF.

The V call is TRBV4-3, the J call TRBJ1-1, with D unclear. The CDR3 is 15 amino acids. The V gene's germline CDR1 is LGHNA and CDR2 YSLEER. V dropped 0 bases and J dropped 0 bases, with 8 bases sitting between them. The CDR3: CASSQDEGVNTEAFF. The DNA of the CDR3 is TGCGCCAGCAGCCAAGATGAGGGAGTGAACACTGAAGCTTTCTTT.

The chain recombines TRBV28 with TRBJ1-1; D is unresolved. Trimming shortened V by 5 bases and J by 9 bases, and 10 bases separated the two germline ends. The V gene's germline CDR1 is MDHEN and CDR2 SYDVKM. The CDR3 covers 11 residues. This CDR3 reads CASSPRTQAFF. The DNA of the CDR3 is TGTGCCAGCAGTCCTCGGACCCAAGCTTTCTTT. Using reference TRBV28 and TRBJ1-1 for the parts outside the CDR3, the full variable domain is DVKVTQSSRYLVKRTGEKVFLECVQDMDHENMFWYRQDPGLGLRLIYFSYDVKMKEKGDIPEGYSVSREKKERFSLILESASTNQTSMYLCASSPRTQAFFGQGTRLTVV.

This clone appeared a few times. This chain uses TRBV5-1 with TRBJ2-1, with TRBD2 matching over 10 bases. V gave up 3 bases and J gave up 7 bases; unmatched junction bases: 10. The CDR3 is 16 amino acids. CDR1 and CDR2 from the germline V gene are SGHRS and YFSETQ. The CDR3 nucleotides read TGCGCCAGCAGCTCAGCGGGAGGGCTAGTCCCTAATGAGCAGTTCTTC. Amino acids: CASSSAGGLVPNEQFF.

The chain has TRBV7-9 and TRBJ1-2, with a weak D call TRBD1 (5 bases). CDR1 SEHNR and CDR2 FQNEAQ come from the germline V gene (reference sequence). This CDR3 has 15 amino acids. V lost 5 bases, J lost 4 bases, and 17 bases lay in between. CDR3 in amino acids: CASSPPSGDGYGYTF. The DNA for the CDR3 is TGTGCCAGCAGCCCCCCCTCCGGGGACGGCTATGGCTACACCTTC. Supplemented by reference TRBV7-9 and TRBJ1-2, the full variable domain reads DTGVSQNPRHKITKRGQNVTFRCDPISEHNRLYWYRQTLGQGPEFLTYFQNEAQLEKSRLLSDRFSAERPKGSFSTLEIQRTEQGDSAMYLCASSPPSGDGYGYTFGSGTRLTVV.

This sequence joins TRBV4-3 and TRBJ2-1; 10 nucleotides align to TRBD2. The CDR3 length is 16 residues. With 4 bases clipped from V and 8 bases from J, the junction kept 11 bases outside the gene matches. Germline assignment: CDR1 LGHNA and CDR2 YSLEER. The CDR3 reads CASSLALAGGGHEQFF. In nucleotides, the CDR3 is TGCGCCAGCAGCCTGGCTTTAGCGGGAGGAGGACATGAGCAGTTCTTC.

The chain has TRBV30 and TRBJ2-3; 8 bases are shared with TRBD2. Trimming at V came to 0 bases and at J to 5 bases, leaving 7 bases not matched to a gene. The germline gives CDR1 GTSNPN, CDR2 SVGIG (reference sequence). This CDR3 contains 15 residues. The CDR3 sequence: CAWSVQAGVLDTQYF. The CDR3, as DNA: TGTGCCTGGAGTGTACAAGCGGGAGTTTTAGATACGCAGTATTTT.

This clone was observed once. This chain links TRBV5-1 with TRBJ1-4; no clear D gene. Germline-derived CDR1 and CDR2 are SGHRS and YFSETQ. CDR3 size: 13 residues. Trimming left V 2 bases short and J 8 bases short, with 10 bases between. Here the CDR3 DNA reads TGCGCCAGCAGCTTACCGACGGGAGAAAAACTGTTTTTT. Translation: CASSLPTGEKLFF.

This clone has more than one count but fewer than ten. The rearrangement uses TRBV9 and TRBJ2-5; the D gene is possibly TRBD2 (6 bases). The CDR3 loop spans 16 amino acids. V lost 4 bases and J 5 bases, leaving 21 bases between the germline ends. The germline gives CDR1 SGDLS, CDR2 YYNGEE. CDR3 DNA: TGTGCCAGCAGCTCAGCCCCGGGAGTATTGGGGGAGACCCAGTACTTC. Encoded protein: CASSSAPGVLGETQYF.

The CDR3 region is CASSILPGQGAYGYTF. DNA of the CDR3: TGCGCCAGCAGCATCCTACCGGGACAAGGAGCCTATGGCTACACCTTC. The V and J genes are TRBV5-1 and TRBJ1-2, with D perhaps TRBD1 (6 bases). The germline V gene has CDR1 SGHRS and CDR2 YFSETQ. CDR3 length equals 16 residues. Trimming pared 4 bases from V and 4 bases from J, leaving 20 bases between.